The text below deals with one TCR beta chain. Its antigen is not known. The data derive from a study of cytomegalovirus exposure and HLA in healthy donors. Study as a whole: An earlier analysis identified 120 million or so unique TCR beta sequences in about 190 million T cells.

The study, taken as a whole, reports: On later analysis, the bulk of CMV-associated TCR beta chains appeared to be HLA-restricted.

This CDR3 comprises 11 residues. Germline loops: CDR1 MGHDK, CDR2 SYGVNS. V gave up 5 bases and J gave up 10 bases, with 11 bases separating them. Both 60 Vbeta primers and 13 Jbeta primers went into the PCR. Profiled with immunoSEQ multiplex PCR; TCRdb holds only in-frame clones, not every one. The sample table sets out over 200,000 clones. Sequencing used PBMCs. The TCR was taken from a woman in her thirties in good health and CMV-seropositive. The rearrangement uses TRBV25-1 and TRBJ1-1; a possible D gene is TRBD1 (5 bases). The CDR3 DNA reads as TGTGCCAGCAGTTCCCTGGGGGGAGCTTTCTTT. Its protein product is CASSSLGGAFF.